The 8 T cell receptor beta chains below come from one sample, sequenced in a study of T cells after yellow fever vaccination. TCRdb recomputed calls from the 5' RACE reads with MiXCR, one row per CDR3 protein. This sample has hundreds of thousands of distinct CDR3 sequences, with roughly 8.4% found just once. The sample was PBMCs, taken around 45 days after the first yellow fever vaccination. These receptors were obtained from a man between 18 and 35 years old who received the YFV17D yellow fever vaccine.

This clonotype was detected ten times or more. The gene calls are TRBV6-5 and TRBJ2-3, with 9 bases identical to TRBD1. V gave up 6 bases and J gave up 3 bases; unmatched junction bases: 7. The length of the CDR3 is 15 residues. Per germline, CDR1 MNHEY and CDR2 SVGAGI. As DNA, the CDR3 is TGTGCCAGCAGATCGGACAGGGGTAGGACAGATACGCAGTATTTT. Translation: CASRSDRGRTDTQYF.

The chain recombines TRBV4-3 with TRBJ2-1; 7 nucleotides agree with TRBD1. The CDR3 totals 17 residues. The germline CDR1 and CDR2 sequences are LGHNA and YSLEER. V lost 0 bases to trimming and J lost 5 bases; unmatched junction nucleotides: 10. CDR3 nucleotide sequence: TGCGCCAGCAGCCAAGATCCGACAGGGCGGCCCAACAATGAGCAGTTCTTC. The encoded protein is CASSQDPTGRPNNEQFF.

This clonotype was found a few times. The CDR3 bases are TGTGCCAGCAGCGTAGGGGCTAGCGGGGGGGCGGGTGAGACCCAGTACTTC. Its protein product is CASSVGASGGAGETQYF. The chain is built from TRBV9 and TRBJ2-5, with 12 nucleotides matching TRBD2. Germline V gene data show CDR1 as SGDLS and CDR2 as YYNGEE. J lost 5 bases, V lost 0 bases, and 8 bases had no gene match. The CDR3 length is 17 residues. The variable domain in full, with the rest retrieved from reference TRBV9 and TRBJ2-5, is DSGVTQTPKHLITATGQRVTLRCSPRSGDLSVYWYQQSLDQGLQFLIQYYNGEERAKGNILERFSAQQFPDLHSELNLSSLELGDSALYFCASSVGASGGAGETQYFGPGTRLLVL.

This clonotype came up a few times. The chain recombines TRBV7-9 with TRBJ1-1; D is unresolved. This CDR3 comprises 11 residues. V gave up 7 bases and J gave up 8 bases, with 11 bases separating them. CDR1 and CDR2 from the germline V gene are SEHNR and FQNEAQ (reference sequence). The CDR3 protein is CASTPGGEAFF. The CDR3 DNA sequence: TGTGCCAGCACCCCGGGAGGGGAAGCTTTCTTT.

The chain combines TRBV7-2 with TRBJ2-5, with a possible D match to TRBD1 (6 bases). V lost 0 bases and J lost 2, with 10 bases in between. The CDR3 is made up of 15 amino acids. Per the germline V gene, CDR1 is SGHTA and CDR2 is FQGNSA. The DNA for the CDR3 is TGTGCCAGCAGCTTAGCGTACAGGGATCAAGAGACCCAGTACTTC. Amino acids: CASSLAYRDQETQYF.

The CDR3 sequence: CASSLRLGELFF. CDR3 coding DNA: TGTGCCAGCAGCCTACGCTTGGGGGAGCTGTTTTTT. V usage is TRBV11-3 and J usage is TRBJ2-2; D uncertain. This CDR3 has 12 residues. The V end lost 5 bases, the J end lost 8 bases, and 9 bases lay between the germline ends. CDR1 and CDR2 from the germline V gene are SGHNT and YENEEA.

The gene calls are TRBV25-1 and TRBJ2-3; 12 bases are shared with TRBD2. J gave up 2 bases and V 4 bases, and 4 bases lay outside the gene matches. CDR1 is MGHDK and CDR2 is SYGVNS in the germline V gene. The CDR3 runs to 16 residues. In DNA form, the CDR3 reads TGTGCCAGCAGTGCTACTAGCGGGGGGACCACAGATACGCAGTATTTT. Translation gives CASSATSGGTTDTQYF.

This clonotype was seen a handful of times. V gene TRBV27 combines with J gene TRBJ2-1; D is possibly TRBD1 or TRBD2 (5 bases each). Germline V gives CDR1 MNHEY, CDR2 SMNVEV (reference sequence). This CDR3 is built from 16 residues. The germline V and J ends were trimmed by 1 base and 0 bases, with 10 bases remaining between them. The CDR3 sequence is CASSLLGEPSYNEQFF. The CDR3 DNA follows: TGTGCCAGCAGTTTATTGGGGGAGCCCTCCTACAATGAGCAGTTCTTC.